Sequencing of this TCR beta chain was carried out in a study of shared clonotypes between healthy human individuals. Study-wide results and limits: The study generally estimated greater richness for naive than memory subsets.

Deep was the level at which the assay was run. The sorted-subset replicate PCRs were given about 200 ng DNA, which is about 30,000 T cell genomes. Profiling relied on immunoSEQ multiplex PCR, and the TCRdb table lists in-frame clones only, not all of them. The repertoire holds hundreds of thousands of clones, with around 73% as singletons. As for this clone: Its antigen is not identified.

V trimming: 7 bases; J trimming: 6 bases; junction bases outside the gene matches: 6. Germline V gives CDR1 LNHDA, CDR2 SQIVND (reference sequence). This CDR3 spans 14 amino acids. The TCR comes from a woman in her thirties in good health. The V call is TRBV19, the J call TRBJ2-1; 10 bases line up with TRBD2. Sequencing input: memory CD4+ T cells sorted from blood. This sample's subset: CD45RA-negative fraction. CDR3 coding DNA: TGTGCCAGTAAAGGTGCTAGCGGGAGCAATGAGCAGTTCTTC. Translation gives CASKGASGSNEQFF.